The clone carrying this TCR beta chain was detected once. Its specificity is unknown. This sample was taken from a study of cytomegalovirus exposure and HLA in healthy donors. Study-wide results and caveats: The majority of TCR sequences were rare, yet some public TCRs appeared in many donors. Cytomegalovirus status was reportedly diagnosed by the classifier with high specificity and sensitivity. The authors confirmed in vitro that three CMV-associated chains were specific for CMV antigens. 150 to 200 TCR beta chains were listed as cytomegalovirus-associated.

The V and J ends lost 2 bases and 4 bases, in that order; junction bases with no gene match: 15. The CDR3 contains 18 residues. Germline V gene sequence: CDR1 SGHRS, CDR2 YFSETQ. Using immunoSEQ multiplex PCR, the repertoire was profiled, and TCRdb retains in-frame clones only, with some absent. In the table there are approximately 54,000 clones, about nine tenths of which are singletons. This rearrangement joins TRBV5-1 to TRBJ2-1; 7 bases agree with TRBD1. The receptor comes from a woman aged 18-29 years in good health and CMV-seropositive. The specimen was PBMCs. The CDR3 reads CASSFGQAATLIYNEQFF. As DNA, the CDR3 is TGCGCCAGCAGCTTCGGACAGGCGGCAACACTTATTTACAATGAGCAGTTCTTC.